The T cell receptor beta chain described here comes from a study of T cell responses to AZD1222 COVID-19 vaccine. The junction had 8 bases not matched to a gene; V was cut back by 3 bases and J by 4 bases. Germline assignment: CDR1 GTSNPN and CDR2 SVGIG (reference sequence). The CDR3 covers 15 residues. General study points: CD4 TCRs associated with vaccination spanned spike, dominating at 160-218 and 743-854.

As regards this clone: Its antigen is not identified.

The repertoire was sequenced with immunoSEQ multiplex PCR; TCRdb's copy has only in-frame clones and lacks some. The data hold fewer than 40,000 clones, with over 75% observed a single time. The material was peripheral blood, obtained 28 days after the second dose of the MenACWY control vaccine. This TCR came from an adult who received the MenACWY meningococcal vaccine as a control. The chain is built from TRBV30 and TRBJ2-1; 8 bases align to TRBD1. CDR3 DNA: TGTGCCTGGAGGGGTCGCCAGGGGGCGTACAATGAGCAGTTCTTC. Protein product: CAWRGRQGAYNEQFF.